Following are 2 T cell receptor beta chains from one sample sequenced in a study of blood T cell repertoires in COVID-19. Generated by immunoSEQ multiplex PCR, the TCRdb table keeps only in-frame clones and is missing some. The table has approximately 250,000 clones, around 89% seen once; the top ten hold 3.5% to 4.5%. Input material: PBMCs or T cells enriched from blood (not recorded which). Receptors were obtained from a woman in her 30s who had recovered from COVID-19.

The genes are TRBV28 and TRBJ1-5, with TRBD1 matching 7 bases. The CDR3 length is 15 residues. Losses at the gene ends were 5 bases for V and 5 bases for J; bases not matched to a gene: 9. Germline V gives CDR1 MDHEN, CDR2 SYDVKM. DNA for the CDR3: TGTGCCAGCAGTCTTATACAGGGGTCTTATCAGCCCCAGCATTTT. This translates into CASSLIQGSYQPQHF.

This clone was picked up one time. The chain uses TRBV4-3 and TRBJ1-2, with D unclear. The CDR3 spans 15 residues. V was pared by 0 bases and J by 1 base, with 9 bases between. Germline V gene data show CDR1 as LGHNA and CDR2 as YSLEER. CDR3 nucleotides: TGCGCCAGCAGCCAAGAGCTCCAGATTAACTATGGCTACACCTTC. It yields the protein CASSQELQINYGYTF.